This TCR beta chain appears in the sequencing data of a study of chemoradiotherapy in HPV16-positive cancers. General study findings and limits: Candidate HPV-specific clones and E7-related TCR motifs grew in tumor during treatment.

Profiled with immunoSEQ multiplex PCR; TCRdb holds only in-frame clones, not every one. The sample records 20,000 to 30,000 clones, 94% being singletons. Details on this clone: Its antigen is unknown.

CDR1 is SNHLY, CDR2 FYNNEI, per germline. The CDR3 is 13 amino acids. Trimming left V 5 bases short and J 0 bases short, with 7 bases between. This sequence was found in a human donor with HPV-associated anogenital cancer. Collection took place from a patient who underwent chemoradiotherapy. This chain uses TRBV2 with TRBJ1-1, with D unresolved. CDR3 sequence: CASSPGLNTEAFF. In nucleotides, the CDR3 is TGTGCCAGCAGTCCCGGACTGAACACTGAAGCTTTCTTT.